The 11 T cell receptor beta chains below come from one sample, sequenced in a study of PD-1 blockade in classical Hodgkin lymphoma. Assay: immunoSEQ multiplex PCR; the TCRdb copy retains only in-frame clones and omits some. The data show some 38,000 clones, around 78% seen once. Every single patient, without exception, relapsed after autologous stem cell transplantation, and brentuximab vedotin exposure varied. Sequenced here: peripheral blood mononuclear cells (PBMCs), sampled at baseline. These TCRs come from a human donor with classical Hodgkin lymphoma.

This clone was seen only once. The CDR3 protein is CASSLLRRGEQFF. CDR3 DNA sequence: TGTGCCAGCAGTTTATTACGCAGGGGTGAGCAGTTCTTC. The gene calls are TRBV27 and TRBJ2-1, with D possibly TRBD1 on 6 matching bases. This CDR3 is 13 amino acids long. The germline CDR1 and CDR2 sequences are MNHEY and SMNVEV (reference sequence). V lost 1 base and J lost 9, with 10 bases in between.

The chain is built from TRBV7-2 and TRBJ2-7; D unclear. The V end lost 6 bases, the J end lost 6 bases, and 9 bases lay between the germline ends. Germline V gives CDR1 SGHTA, CDR2 FQGNSA. The CDR3 consists of 11 residues. Here the CDR3 reads CASSDLGEQYF. The CDR3 DNA reads as TGTGCCAGCAGTGATTTGGGCGAGCAGTACTTC.

This chain uses TRBV19 with TRBJ1-2; D not certain. The germline CDR1 and CDR2 sequences are LNHDA and SQIVND (reference sequence). The CDR3 totals 13 residues. V lost 4 bases, J lost 2 bases, and 8 bases lay in between. Written as DNA, the CDR3 is TGTGCCAGTAGTAAAACAGAGAACTATGGCTACACCTTC. Its translation is CASSKTENYGYTF.

The rearrangement uses TRBV28 and TRBJ2-5; 7 nucleotides align to TRBD2. The CDR3 runs 14 residues. Trimming at V came to 2 bases and at J to 5 bases, leaving 5 bases not matched to a gene. Germline CDR1 MDHEN, CDR2 SYDVKM. The CDR3 loop reads CASSLAGRVETQYF. The CDR3 nucleotides are TGTGCCAGCAGTTTAGCGGGGAGGGTGGAGACCCAGTACTTC.

The rearrangement uses TRBV10-3 and TRBJ2-6; D is uncertain. Trimming cost V 2 bases and J 1 base, with 6 bases left between them. This CDR3 is built from 15 residues. Germline-derived CDR1 and CDR2 are ENHRY and SYGVKD. CDR3 region: CAISERASGANVLTF. CDR3 bases: TGTGCCATCAGTGAGAGGGCTTCTGGGGCCAACGTCCTGACTTTC.

The chain links TRBV4-1 to TRBJ1-2; D gene ambiguous. CDR1 is MGHRA and CDR2 is YSYEKL in the germline V gene. V dropped 1 base and J dropped 2 bases, with 11 bases sitting between them. CDR3 length: 15 amino acids. CDR3 coding DNA: TGCGCCAGCAGCCAAGGACTACTTAACAACTATGGCTACACCTTC. Protein sequence: CASSQGLLNNYGYTF.

The rearrangement joins TRBV7-9 to TRBJ1-2; no definite D call. The V gene's germline CDR1 is SEHNR and CDR2 FQNEAQ (reference sequence). The germline V and J ends were trimmed by 2 bases and 4 bases, with 8 bases remaining between them. There are 13 residues in the CDR3. CDR3 in amino acids: CASSLSRLYGYTF. CDR3 nucleotide sequence: TGTGCCAGCAGCTTATCAAGGCTCTATGGCTACACCTTC.

This clone was counted only a few times. The CDR3 protein is CASSLGTGPSTDTQYF. The CDR3 DNA reads TGCGCCAGCAGCTTGGGGACAGGGCCTAGCACAGATACGCAGTATTTT. The J gene is TRBJ2-3, the V gene TRBV5-1; 8 bases fit TRBD1. The CDR3 runs to 16 residues. The V segment lost 0 bases and the J segment 0 bases; nucleotides outside the gene matches: 3. Germline values: CDR1 SGHRS, CDR2 YFSETQ.

This chain connects TRBV27 to TRBJ2-2, with no clear D. CDR3 length: 18 amino acids. CDR1 and CDR2 from the germline V gene are MNHEY and SMNVEV (reference sequence). Trimming removed 0 bases from V and 5 bases from J, with 19 bases in between. DNA of the CDR3: TGTGCCAGCAGTTTATCGCGACGGGCATCCTCGCGGACCGGGGAGCTGTTTTTT. Translating gives CASSLSRRASSRTGELFF.

This clone was seen only once. The chain couples TRBV19 to TRBJ1-5; D might be TRBD1 (5 bases). CDR3 length: 16 residues. V was shortened by 7 bases and J by 0 bases, with 16 bases between the two germline ends. The germline V gene has CDR1 LNHDA and CDR2 SQIVND (reference sequence). Written as DNA, the CDR3 is TGTGCCAGTAAAGGGCAGGGAGCATATAGCAATCAGCCCCAGCATTTT. Its protein is CASKGQGAYSNQPQHF.

The V and J genes are TRBV7-8 and TRBJ2-2, with D possibly matching TRBD1 (7 bases). The V gene's germline CDR1 is SGHVS and CDR2 FQNEAQ. The CDR3 covers 14 residues. CDR3 sequence reads: CASLYRGLTGELFF. CDR3 DNA sequence: TGTGCTTCACTCTACAGGGGACTCACCGGGGAGCTGTTTTTT. Based on the CDR3 plus reference TRBV7-8 and TRBJ2-2, the full variable domain is GAGVSQSPRYKVAKRGQDVALRCDPISGHVSLFWYQQALGQGPEFLTYFQNEAQLDKSGLPSDRFFAERPEGSVSTLKIQRTQQEDSAVYLCASLYRGLTGELFFGEGSRLTVL.